Below, one T cell receptor (beta chain) is given with its context. Its antigen is as yet unknown. A much larger clone is a single base away; this may be a read error. V shed 5 bases and J shed 10 bases, with 18 bases lying between them. The CDR3 covers 14 residues. CDR1 is MGHRA, CDR2 YSYEKL, per germline. The record originates from a study of blood T cells in healthy people across ages. In terms of origin and age, donors were healthy Caucasian individuals from Russia aged roughly 6 to 95. Study conclusions and caveats: Strongly correlated with naive T cell percentage was TCR beta diversity.

A second about 7 to 11 cycle PCR used barcoded and J-beta primers. TCRdb re-analysed the 5' RACE reads in MiXCR, keeping a single row per CDR3 protein. The data show approximately 1.5 million distinct CDR3 sequences, roughly 30% seen once. Sample: blood. The rearrangement uses TRBV4-1 and TRBJ2-1; a possible D gene is TRBD1 (6 bases). The clonotype comes from a woman aged 25 to 39 in good health. CDR3 sequence reads: CASSYRESSYEQFF. The CDR3, as DNA: TGCGCCAGCAGCTACAGGGAAAGCTCCTACGAGCAGTTCTTC.